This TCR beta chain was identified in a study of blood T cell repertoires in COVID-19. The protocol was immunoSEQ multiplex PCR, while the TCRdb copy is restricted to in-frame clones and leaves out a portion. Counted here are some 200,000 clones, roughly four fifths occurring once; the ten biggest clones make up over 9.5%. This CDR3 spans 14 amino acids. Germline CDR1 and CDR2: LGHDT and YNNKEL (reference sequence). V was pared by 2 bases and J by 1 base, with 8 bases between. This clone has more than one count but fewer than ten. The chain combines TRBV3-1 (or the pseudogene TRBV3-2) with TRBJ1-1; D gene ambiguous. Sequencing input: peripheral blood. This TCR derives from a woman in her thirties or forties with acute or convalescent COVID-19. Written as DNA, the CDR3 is TGTGCCAGCAGCCAAACGGTTCGGAACACTGAAGCTTTCTTT. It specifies CASSQTVRNTEAFF.